This T cell receptor (beta chain) is drawn from a study of sequential checkpoint blockade in melanoma. Study context: Arm A got nivolumab then ipilimumab; arm B the reverse, 1:1. After both sequences, patients received maintenance nivolumab.

This sample's treatment: randomized to nivolumab then ipilimumab (arm A) or the reverse (arm B). DNA-damaging chemotherapy had not been given to any patient beforehand. From thawed PBMCs, live CD3+CD8+ cells negative for CD19 and CD56 were sorted. The method was immunoSEQ multiplex PCR; TCRdb's version includes in-frame clones alone and lacks a portion of them. The repertoire has about 20,000 clones, 72% of them found once; the top ten carry about 19%. V lost 5 bases, J lost 5 bases, and 8 bases stayed unmatched. This CDR3 is built from 15 residues. Germline CDR1 and CDR2: MNHEY and SVGAGI. This chain links TRBV6-5 with TRBJ2-5; 10 bases match TRBD1. The sequences come from CD8+ T cells sorted from blood (inferred from file names), collected from a patient given nivolumab and ipilimumab in sequence. The clonotype comes from a human donor with melanoma. CDR3 amino acids: CASSRRDRGWETQYF. CDR3 coding DNA: TGTGCCAGCAGTCGCCGGGACAGGGGCTGGGAGACCCAGTACTTC.